These 10 T cell receptor beta chains were all obtained from the same sample, sequenced in a study of T cells after somatic rescue of genetic block (TCRdb year 2020). Libraries were prepared through the immunoSEQ multiplex PCR assay. As stored in TCRdb, this immuneACCESS dataset retains in-frame rearrangements with V and J assigned. A fraction of the clones does not appear; measured against another copy, unresolved V genes explain less than half of the discrepancy, and the remainder lacks a known reason. Across this sample there are tens of thousands of clones, with roughly 90% seen only once. The ten largest clones capture just under 3% of the sample. Sequenced input: peripheral blood mononuclear cells (PBMCs). The source of these receptors is a man aged 35 to 55.

The chain couples TRBV19 to TRBJ2-1; D is undetermined. Germline CDR1 and CDR2: LNHDA and SQIVND (reference sequence). V was pared by 5 bases and J by 2 bases, with 10 bases between. This CDR3 has 14 amino acids. The CDR3 sequence is CASSGSPTYNEQFF. As DNA, the CDR3 is TGTGCCAGTAGTGGTAGCCCTACCTACAATGAGCAGTTCTTC.

The chain is built from TRBV7-2 and TRBJ1-4, with a possible D match to TRBD1 (6 bases). The CDR3 is 13 residues long. Trimming pared 1 base from V and 13 bases from J, leaving 13 bases between. CDR1 and CDR2 (germline): SGHTA, FQGNSA. In nucleotides, the CDR3 is TGTGCCAGCAGCTTAGATACAGGGCAGAGACTGTTTTTT. Its protein is CASSLDTGQRLFF.

This chain links TRBV2 with TRBJ2-1, with 12 positions matching TRBD2. This CDR3 has 15 amino acids. After removal of 2 bases from V and 9 bases from J, the junction contained 5 bases not matched to a gene. Germline CDR1 and CDR2: SNHLY and FYNNEI. In nucleotides, the CDR3 is TGTGCCAGCAGTGAATCTAGCGGGGGGGCTGGTGAGCAGTTCTTC. Translation gives CASSESSGGAGEQFF. Complete variable domain (other parts from reference TRBV2 and TRBJ2-1): EPEVTQTPSHQVTQMGQEVILRCVPISNHLYFYWYRQILGQKVEFLVSFYNNEISEKSEIFDDQFSVERPDGSNFTLKIRSTKLEDSAMYFCASSESSGGAGEQFFGPGTRLTVL.

The gene calls are TRBV10-1 and TRBJ1-1, with D hard to call. The germline V gene encodes CDR1 WNHNN and CDR2 SYGVQD (reference sequence). The ends were cut back, 3 bases at V and 3 bases at J, with 11 bases in the middle. The CDR3 loop spans 14 amino acids. CDR3 sequence (DNA): TGCGCCAGCAGTGAAACGGGCGGGCACACTGAAGCTTTCTTT. Residues: CASSETGGHTEAFF.

Only a few counts were recorded for this clone. The chain links TRBV7-2 to TRBJ1-3; D uncertain. The CDR3 loop spans 14 amino acids. V was clipped by 6 bases and J by 0 bases, with 9 bases between them. Germline V gives CDR1 SGHTA, CDR2 FQGNSA. CDR3 in DNA: TGTGCCAGCAGTCAACAGATCTCTGGAAACACCATATATTTT. Protein: CASSQQISGNTIYF.

The gene calls are TRBV9 and TRBJ2-1; 12 bases agree with TRBD1. The junction had 10 bases not matched to a gene; V was cut back by 3 bases and J by 9 bases. Germline V CDR1 and CDR2: SGDLS, YYNGEE. The CDR3 spans 16 residues. The CDR3 DNA is TGTGCCAGCAGCGCACACCGGGACAGGGGGCGGGTTGAGCAGTTCTTC. Translating it yields CASSAHRDRGRVEQFF.

This chain links TRBV7-9 with TRBJ1-4; D is uncertain. There are 15 residues in the CDR3. V was clipped by 1 base and J by 0 bases, with 6 bases between them. Germline V gene data show CDR1 as SEHNR and CDR2 as FQNEAQ (reference sequence). This CDR3 is CASSLDIATNEKLFF. DNA of the CDR3: TGTGCCAGCAGCTTAGATATTGCAACTAATGAAAAACTGTTTTTT.

The chain has TRBV4-1 and TRBJ2-3, with 9 nucleotides matching TRBD2. CDR3 length: 16 residues. Germline trimming cut 0 bases from V and 1 base from J; bases unmatched to any gene: 2. Germline V gene lookup returns CDR1 MGHRA and CDR2 YSYEKL. The DNA of the CDR3 is TGCGCCAGCAGCCAAGATTCTAGCGGGGGCACAGATACGCAGTATTTT. Its translation: CASSQDSSGGTDTQYF.

In nucleotides, the CDR3 is TGTGCCAGCAGTCCTACAGGGGAGGAGACCCAGTACTTC. It codes for CASSPTGEETQYF. The gene calls are TRBV7-9 and TRBJ2-5; 7 positions match TRBD1. V shed 6 bases, J shed 5 bases, and the junction held 6 bases outside the gene matches. There are 13 residues in the CDR3. Germline-derived CDR1 and CDR2 are SEHNR and FQNEAQ (reference sequence).

The V and J genes are TRBV29-1 and TRBJ2-1; TRBD2 matches at 12 bases. Unmatched junction bases numbered 5, after V lost 1 base and J lost 4 bases. This CDR3 is 16 amino acids long. In germline, CDR1 is SQVTM, CDR2 ANQGSEA. CDR3 region: CSVEGLAGELYNEQFF. CDR3 in DNA: TGCAGCGTTGAAGGACTAGCGGGAGAACTATACAATGAGCAGTTCTTC.